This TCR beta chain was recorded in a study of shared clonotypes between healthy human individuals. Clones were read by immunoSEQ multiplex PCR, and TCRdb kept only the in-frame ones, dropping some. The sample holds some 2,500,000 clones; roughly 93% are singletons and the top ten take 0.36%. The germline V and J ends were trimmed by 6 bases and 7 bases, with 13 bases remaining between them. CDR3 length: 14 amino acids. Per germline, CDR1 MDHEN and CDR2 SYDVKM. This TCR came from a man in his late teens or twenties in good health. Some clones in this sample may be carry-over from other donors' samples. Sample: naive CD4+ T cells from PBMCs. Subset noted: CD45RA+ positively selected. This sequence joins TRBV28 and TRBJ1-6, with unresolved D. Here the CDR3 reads CASSPTRENSPLHF. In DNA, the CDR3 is TGTGCCAGCAGCCCTACAAGGGAAAATTCACCCCTCCACTTT.